A single sample gave rise to the 2 T cell receptor beta chains below, sequenced in a study of response to subunit inactivated influenza vaccine (dated by TCRdb to between 2017 and 2018). Library preparation was by RT-PCR. The data were produced on an Illumina HiSeq 2500. TCRdb's own reprocessing of the public reads used fastp at Q25 and MiXCR and kept productive beta chains. Identical CDR3 proteins give one entry, which carries the most common genes and DNA. Across this sample there are 700,000 to 800,000 distinct CDR3 sequences, with less than 20% seen only once. About a tenth of the sample is taken by the ten largest. Sample: PBMCs from blood, taken around 5 days after vaccination. These receptors all come from a man aged 50-59 years who received an inactivated influenza vaccine. Donor details come from another sample of the same person, matched by shared clones.

The V and J genes are TRBV5-1 and TRBJ1-1; D is possibly TRBD1 (5 bases). The V gene lost 0 bases and the J gene lost 11 bases, with 17 bases spanning the gap. CDR3 size: 14 residues. Per the germline V gene, CDR1 is SGHRS and CDR2 is YFSETQ. The chain's CDR3 is CASSLETARIGAFF. CDR3 nucleotides: TGCGCCAGCAGCTTGGAGACAGCCCGAATTGGGGCTTTCTTT.

A single count supports this clonotype. The chain joins TRBV2 to TRBJ2-5; TRBD2 matches 12 bases. Germline CDR1 and CDR2: SNHLY and FYNNEI. CDR3 length equals 18 residues. CDR3 loop: CTIRSHSGTSGPQETQYF. CDR3 coding DNA: TGTACCATCAGATCCCACTCCGGGACTAGCGGGCCCCAAGAGACCCAGTACTTC. Full variable domain (outside the CDR3, taken from reference TRBV2 and TRBJ2-5): EPEVTQTPSHQVTQMGQEVILRCVPISNHLYFYWYRQILGQKVEFLVSFYNNEISEKSEIFDDQFSVERPDGSNFTLKIRSTKLEDSAMYFCTIRSHSGTSGPQETQYFGPGTRLLVL.